This record looks at one TCR beta chain sequence and its context. The data stem from a study of blood T cell repertoires in COVID-19. Across the whole study: PBMCs, B-cell-depleted T cells, or T cells were the source of the cDNA or gDNA that made up the material.

Source study methods: Quantification of nucleated cells was approximated via reference gene primer amplification. The repertoire was sequenced with immunoSEQ multiplex PCR; TCRdb's copy has only in-frame clones and lacks some. That table furnishes V, J and clone size, whereas the DNA furnished D and trimming. Counted here are about 200,000 clones, 88% occurring once; the ten biggest clones make up roughly 1.6%. CDR3 length equals 13 residues. From germline, CDR1 is LGHNA and CDR2 YNFKEQ. Trimming took 4 bases from V and 4 from J, leaving 8 bases between them. The J gene is TRBJ1-3, the V gene TRBV4-2; D gene unclear. The sequence came from a man younger than 35 with active or convalescent COVID-19. The sequenced material came from peripheral blood. The CDR3 reads CASSRLSGNTIYF. DNA for the CDR3: TGTGCCAGCAGCCGACTCTCCGGAAACACCATATATTTT.